This TCR beta chain originates from a study of blood T cell repertoires in COVID-19. Background on the study: Sample material is recorded as cDNA or gDNA derived from T cells, B-cell-depleted T cells, or PBMCs.

Original analysis: From reference gene primer amplification, estimates of nucleated cell counts were derived. TCRdb keeps only in-frame clones here, not all; method: immunoSEQ multiplex PCR. V, J and clone size are those of that table, while D and trimming were read from the DNA. Among over 600,000 clones, over 80% were seen once, and the ten largest hold under 0.3%. V was clipped by 6 bases and J by 4 bases, with 14 bases between them. Per the germline V gene, CDR1 is SGHDT and CDR2 is YYEEEE. The CDR3 length is 14 residues. The genes are TRBV5-6 and TRBJ2-1; unclear D gene. The source is a woman between 18 and 30 years old with acute or convalescent COVID-19. Sequenced input: peripheral blood. The DNA for the CDR3 is TGTGCCAGCACCCCTGGCTCGACTTACAATGAGCAGTTCTTC. Amino acid sequence: CASTPGSTYNEQFF.